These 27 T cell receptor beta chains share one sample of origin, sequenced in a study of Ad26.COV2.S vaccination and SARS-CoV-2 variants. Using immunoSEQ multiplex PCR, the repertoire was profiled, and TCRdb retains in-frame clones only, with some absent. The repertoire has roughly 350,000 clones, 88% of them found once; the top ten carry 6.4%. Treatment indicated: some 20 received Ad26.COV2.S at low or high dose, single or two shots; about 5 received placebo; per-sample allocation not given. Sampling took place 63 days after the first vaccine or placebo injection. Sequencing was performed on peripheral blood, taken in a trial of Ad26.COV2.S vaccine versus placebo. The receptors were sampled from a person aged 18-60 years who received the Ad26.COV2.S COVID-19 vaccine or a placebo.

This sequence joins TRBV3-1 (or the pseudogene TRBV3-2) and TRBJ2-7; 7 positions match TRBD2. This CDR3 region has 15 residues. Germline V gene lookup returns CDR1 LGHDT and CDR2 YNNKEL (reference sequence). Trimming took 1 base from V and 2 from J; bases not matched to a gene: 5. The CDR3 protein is CASSQAYGGAYEQYF. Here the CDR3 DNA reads TGTGCCAGCAGCCAAGCATATGGGGGGGCCTACGAGCAGTACTTC.

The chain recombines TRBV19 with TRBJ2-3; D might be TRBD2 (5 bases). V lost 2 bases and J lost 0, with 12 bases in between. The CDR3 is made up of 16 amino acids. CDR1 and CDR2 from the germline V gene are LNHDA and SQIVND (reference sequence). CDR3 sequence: CASSIIGGRSTDTQYF. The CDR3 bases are TGTGCCAGTAGTATAATAGGCGGGCGTAGCACAGATACGCAGTATTTT.

DNA for the CDR3: TGTGCCAGCAGGGGGGGACAGACTTTTGCTAATTCACCCCTCCACTTT. Encoded protein: CASRGGQTFANSPLHF. The rearrangement joins TRBV2 to TRBJ1-6; 7 bases are shared with TRBD1. Losses at the gene ends were 6 bases for V and 6 bases for J; bases not matched to a gene: 11. The CDR3 loop spans 16 amino acids. CDR1 is SNHLY and CDR2 is FYNNEI in the germline V gene.

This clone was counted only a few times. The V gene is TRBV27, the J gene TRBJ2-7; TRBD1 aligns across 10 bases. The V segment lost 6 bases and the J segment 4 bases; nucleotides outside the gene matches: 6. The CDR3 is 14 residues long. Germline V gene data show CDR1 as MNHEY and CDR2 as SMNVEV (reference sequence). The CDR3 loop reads CASSSPGQGYEQYF. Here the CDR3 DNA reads TGTGCCAGCAGCTCTCCGGGACAGGGGTACGAGCAGTACTTC.

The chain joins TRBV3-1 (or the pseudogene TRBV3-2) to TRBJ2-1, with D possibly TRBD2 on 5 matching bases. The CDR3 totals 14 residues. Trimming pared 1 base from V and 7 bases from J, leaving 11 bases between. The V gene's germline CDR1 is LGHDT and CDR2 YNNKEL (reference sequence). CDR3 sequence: CASSQGTRRNEQFF. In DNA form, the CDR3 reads TGTGCCAGCAGCCAAGGGACTCGTCGGAATGAGCAGTTCTTC.

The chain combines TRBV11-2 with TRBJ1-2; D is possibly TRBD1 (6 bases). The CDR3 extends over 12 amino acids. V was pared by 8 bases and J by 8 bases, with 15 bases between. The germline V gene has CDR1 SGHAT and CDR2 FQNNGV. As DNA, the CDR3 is TGTGCCAGCGGAACCGGGACAAAGGGCTACACCTTC. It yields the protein CASGTGTKGYTF. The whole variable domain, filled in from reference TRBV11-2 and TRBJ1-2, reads EAGVAQSPRYKIIEKRQSVAFWCNPISGHATLYWYQQILGQGPKLLIQFQNNGVVDDSQLPKDRFSAERLKGVDSTLKIQPAKLEDSAVYLCASGTGTKGYTFGSGTRLTVV.

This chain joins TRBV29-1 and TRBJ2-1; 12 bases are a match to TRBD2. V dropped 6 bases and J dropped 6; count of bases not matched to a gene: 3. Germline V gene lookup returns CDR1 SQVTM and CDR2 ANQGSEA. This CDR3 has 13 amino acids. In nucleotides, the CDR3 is TGCAGCGTGCTAGCGGGAGGGCCCAATGAGCAGTTCTTC. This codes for CSVLAGGPNEQFF.

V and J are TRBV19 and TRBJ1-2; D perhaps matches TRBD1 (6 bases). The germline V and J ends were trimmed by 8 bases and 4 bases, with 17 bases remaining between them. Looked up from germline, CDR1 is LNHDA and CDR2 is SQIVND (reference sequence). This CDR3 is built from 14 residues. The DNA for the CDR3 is TGTGCCAGTTGGAACAGGGAGGGGAGCTATGGCTACACCTTC. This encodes CASWNREGSYGYTF.

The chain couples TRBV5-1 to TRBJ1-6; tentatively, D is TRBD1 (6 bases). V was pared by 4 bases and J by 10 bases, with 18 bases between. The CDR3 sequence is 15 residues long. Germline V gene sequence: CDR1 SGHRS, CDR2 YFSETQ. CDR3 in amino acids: CASSPGTIGDSPLHF. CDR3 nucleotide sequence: TGCGCCAGCAGCCCCGGGACAATTGGAGACTCACCCCTCCACTTT.

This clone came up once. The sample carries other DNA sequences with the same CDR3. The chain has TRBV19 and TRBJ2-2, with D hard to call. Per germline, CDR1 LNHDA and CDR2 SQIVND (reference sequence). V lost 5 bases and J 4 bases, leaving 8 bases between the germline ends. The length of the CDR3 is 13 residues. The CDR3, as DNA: TGTGCCAGTAGTCAAAGGCGCACCGGGGAGCTGTTTTTT. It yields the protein CASSQRRTGELFF.

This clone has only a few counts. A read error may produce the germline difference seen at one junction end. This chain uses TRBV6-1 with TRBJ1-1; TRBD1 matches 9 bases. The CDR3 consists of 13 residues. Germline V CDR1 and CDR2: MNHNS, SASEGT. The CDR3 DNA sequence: TGTGCCAGCAGTGAAGGGCCTCGGGACAGGGATTTATTT. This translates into CASSEGPRDRDLF.

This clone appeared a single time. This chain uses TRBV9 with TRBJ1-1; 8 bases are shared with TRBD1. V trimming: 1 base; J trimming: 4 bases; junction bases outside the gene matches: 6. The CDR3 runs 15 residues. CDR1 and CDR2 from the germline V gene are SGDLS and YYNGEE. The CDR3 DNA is TGTGCCAGCAGCGTACAGGGGGCGGGGGTCACTGAAGCTTTCTTT. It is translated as CASSVQGAGVTEAFF.

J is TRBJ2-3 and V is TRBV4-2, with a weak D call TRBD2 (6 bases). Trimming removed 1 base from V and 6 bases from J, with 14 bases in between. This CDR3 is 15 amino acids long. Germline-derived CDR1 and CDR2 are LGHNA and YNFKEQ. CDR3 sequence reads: CASSQVSTSSDTQYF. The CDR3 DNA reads TGTGCCAGCAGCCAAGTCTCGACTAGTTCGGATACGCAGTATTTT.

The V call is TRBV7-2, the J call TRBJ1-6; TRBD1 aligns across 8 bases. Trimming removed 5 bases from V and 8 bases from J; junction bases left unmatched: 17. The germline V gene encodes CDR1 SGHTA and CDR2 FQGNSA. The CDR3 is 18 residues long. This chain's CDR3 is CASSTPGTGLRGDSPLHF. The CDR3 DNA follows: TGTGCCAGCAGCACCCCCGGGACAGGACTCCGAGGTGATTCACCCCTCCACTTT.

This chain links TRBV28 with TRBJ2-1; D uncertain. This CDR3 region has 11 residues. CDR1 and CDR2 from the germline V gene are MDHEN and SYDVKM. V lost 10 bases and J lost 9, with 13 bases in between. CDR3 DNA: TGTGCCATCATCGATAACAGTGAGCAGTTCTTC. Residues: CAIIDNSEQFF.

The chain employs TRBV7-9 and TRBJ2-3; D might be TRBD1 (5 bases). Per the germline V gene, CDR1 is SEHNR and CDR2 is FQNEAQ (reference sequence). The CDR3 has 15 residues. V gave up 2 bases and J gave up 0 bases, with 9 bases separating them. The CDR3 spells CASSLRGLSTDTQYF. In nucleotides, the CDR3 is TGTGCCAGCAGCTTAAGGGGTTTAAGCACAGATACGCAGTATTTT. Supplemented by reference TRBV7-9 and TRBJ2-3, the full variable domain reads DTGVSQNPRHKITKRGQNVTFRCDPISEHNRLYWYRQTLGQGPEFLTYFQNEAQLEKSRLLSDRFSAERPKGSFSTLEIQRTEQGDSAMYLCASSLRGLSTDTQYFGPGTRLTVL.

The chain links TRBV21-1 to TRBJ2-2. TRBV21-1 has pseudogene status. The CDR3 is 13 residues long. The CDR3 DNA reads TGTGCCAGCAGTTCTGAAAACACCGGGGAGCTGTTTTTT. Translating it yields CASSSENTGELFF.

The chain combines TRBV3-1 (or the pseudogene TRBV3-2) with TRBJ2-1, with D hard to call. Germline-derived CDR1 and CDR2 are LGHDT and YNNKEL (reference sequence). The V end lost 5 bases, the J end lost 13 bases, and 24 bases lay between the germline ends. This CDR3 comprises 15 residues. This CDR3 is CASSYRSLGYFPQFF. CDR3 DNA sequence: TGTGCCAGCAGCTACCGTTCTCTGGGCTACTTTCCTCAGTTCTTC.

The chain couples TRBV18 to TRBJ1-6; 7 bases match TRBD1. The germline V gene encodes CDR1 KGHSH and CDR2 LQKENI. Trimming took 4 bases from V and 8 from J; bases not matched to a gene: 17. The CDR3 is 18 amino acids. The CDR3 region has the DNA TGTGCCAGCTCACTTCCTCCCAACAGGGGACCTTATTATTCACCCCTCCACTTT. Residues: CASSLPPNRGPYYSPLHF.

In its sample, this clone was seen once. The CDR3 sequence is CASGNSPLNTEAFF. The CDR3, as DNA: TGCGCCAGCGGCAACTCTCCTCTGAACACTGAAGCTTTCTTT. V and J are TRBV23-1 and TRBJ1-1, with no clear D. TRBV23-1 is flagged as an ORF with uncertain function. V lost 8 bases and J 0 bases, leaving 13 bases between the germline ends. The CDR3 has 14 residues.

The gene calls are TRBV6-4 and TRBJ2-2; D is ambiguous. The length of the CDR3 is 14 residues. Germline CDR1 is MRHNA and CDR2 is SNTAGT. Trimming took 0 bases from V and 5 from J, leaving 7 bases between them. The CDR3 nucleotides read TGTGCCAGCAGTGACTCGGATGGTACCGGGGAGCTGTTTTTT. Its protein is CASSDSDGTGELFF.

CDR3 bases: TGTGCCAGCAGCGTAGAACCCCGGGGGTACACTGAAGCTTTCTTT. Protein: CASSVEPRGYTEAFF. The V call is TRBV9, the J call TRBJ1-1; D perhaps matches TRBD1 (5 bases). This CDR3 comprises 15 residues. CDR1 and CDR2 (germline): SGDLS, YYNGEE. Trimming shortened V by 0 bases and J by 3 bases, and 12 bases separated the two germline ends.

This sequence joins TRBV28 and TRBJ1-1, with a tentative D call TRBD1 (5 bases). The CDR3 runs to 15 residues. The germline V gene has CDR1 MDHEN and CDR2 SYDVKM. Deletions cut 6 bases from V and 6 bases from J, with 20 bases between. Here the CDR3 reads CASRFYGLQGSEAFF. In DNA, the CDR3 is TGTGCCAGCAGATTTTACGGGTTGCAGGGTTCTGAAGCTTTCTTT.

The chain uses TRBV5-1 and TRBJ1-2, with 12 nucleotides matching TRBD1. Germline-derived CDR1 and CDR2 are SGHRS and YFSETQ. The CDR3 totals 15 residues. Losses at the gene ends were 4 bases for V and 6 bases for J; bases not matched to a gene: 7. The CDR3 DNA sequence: TGCGCCAGCAGCACCGGGACAGGGGGCGTGGATGGCTACACCTTC. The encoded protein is CASSTGTGGVDGYTF.

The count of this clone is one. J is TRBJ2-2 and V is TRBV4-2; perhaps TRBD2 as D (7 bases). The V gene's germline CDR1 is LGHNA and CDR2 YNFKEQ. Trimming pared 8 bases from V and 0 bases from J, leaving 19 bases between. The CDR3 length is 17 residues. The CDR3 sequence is CASSGAAGSTNTGELFF. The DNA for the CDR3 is TGTGCCAGCTCAGGGGCAGCGGGATCAACGAACACCGGGGAGCTGTTTTTT.

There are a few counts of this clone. Here the CDR3 reads CSVNRDRVGGLTF. DNA of the CDR3: TGCAGCGTGAACCGGGACAGGGTTGGAGGGCTCACCTTC. This chain joins TRBV29-1 and TRBJ1-2; 9 nucleotides align to TRBD1. The CDR3 spans 13 residues. The ends lost 6 bases at V and 13 bases at J; junction bases unmatched: 15. In germline, CDR1 is SQVTM, CDR2 ANQGSEA.

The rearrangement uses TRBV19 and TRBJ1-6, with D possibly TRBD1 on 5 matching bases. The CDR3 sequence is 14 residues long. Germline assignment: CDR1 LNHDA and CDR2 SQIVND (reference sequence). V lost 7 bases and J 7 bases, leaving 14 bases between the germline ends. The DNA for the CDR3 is TGTGCCAGTACTCCCGGGGGACTGAATTCACCCCTCCACTTT. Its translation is CASTPGGLNSPLHF.